This T cell receptor beta chain was recorded in a study of Ad26.COV2.S vaccination and SARS-CoV-2 variants. Looking at the study overall: Ad26.COV2.S shots went into the muscle once or twice, 56 days apart.

Treatment in this sample: some 20 received Ad26.COV2.S at low or high dose, single or two shots; 5 received placebo; per-sample allocation not given. Vaccine and placebo recipients were sampled on day 63 after the first injection. Method: immunoSEQ multiplex PCR; TCRdb's copy keeps in-frame clones and lacks some. The sample holds 350,000 to 500,000 clones, about 90% seen once. Trimming took off 5 bases at V and 3 bases at J, with 13 bases between the two ends. The CDR3 is 14 amino acids. Germline-derived CDR1 and CDR2 are SGHVS and FNYEAQ. The receptor was isolated from a person between 18 and 65 years old who received the Ad26.COV2.S COVID-19 vaccine or a placebo. The chain is built from TRBV7-6 and TRBJ1-1; D is unclear. Sequencing was performed on peripheral blood, taken in a trial of Ad26.COV2.S vaccine versus placebo. The CDR3 DNA reads as TGTGCCAGCAGCCCGGTGGCTGCGGACACTGAAGCTTTCTTT. This codes for CASSPVAADTEAFF.